This is a list of T cell receptor beta chains from one sample in a study of beta chain features in type 1 diabetes. The method was immunoSEQ multiplex PCR; TCRdb's version includes in-frame clones alone and lacks a portion of them. The profile shows 400,000 to 500,000 clones, approximately 14% of them singletons. The sample taken for sequencing was naive CD4+ T cells from blood. Source of these receptors: a man aged 30-40 years in good health. Both conserved end residues are trimmed from each CDR3.

len: 11
v_gene: TRBV29-1
j_gene: TRBJ1-1
CDR3aa: SGEQGLNTEAF

len: 12
v_gene: TRBV6-7
j_gene: TRBJ2-1
CDR3aa: ASNSDEGVNEQF

len: 13
v_gene: TRBV5-4
j_gene: TRBJ2-3
CDR3aa: ASSKPTGGTDTQY

len: 10
v_gene: TRBV30
j_gene: TRBJ1-2
CDR3aa: AWSDRENGYT

len: 13
v_gene: TRBV5-1
j_gene: TRBJ2-5
CDR3aa: ASSPGTQYQETQY

len: 10
v_gene: TRBV9
j_gene: TRBJ2-3
CDR3aa: ASRGSTDTQY

len: 10
v_gene: TRBV7-9
j_gene: TRBJ2-3
CDR3aa: ASSSGLVAQY

len: 13
v_gene: TRBV9
j_gene: TRBJ2-7
CDR3aa: ASSVEGTGAYEQY

len: 16
v_gene: TRBV6-4
j_gene: TRBJ2-4
CDR3aa: ASSDSSDRDLAKNIQY

len: 13
v_gene: TRBV19
j_gene: TRBJ1-5
CDR3aa: ASTGRAHSNQPQH

len: 14
v_gene: TRBV4-3
j_gene: TRBJ1-2
CDR3aa: ASSQEGRKLDYGYT

len: 15
v_gene: TRBV11-2
j_gene: TRBJ2-3
CDR3aa: ASSFLGGGSNTDTQY

len: 16
v_gene: TRBV5-6
j_gene: TRBJ2-5
CDR3aa: ASSHIRAGGYQQETQY

len: 11
v_gene: TRBV2
j_gene: TRBJ2-1
CDR3aa: ASSTDRNNEQF

len: 15
v_gene: TRBV7-9
j_gene: TRBJ2-5
CDR3aa: ASSPGLAGVGRETQY

len: 13
v_gene: TRBV7-2
j_gene: TRBJ2-6
CDR3aa: ASSSRASGANVLT

len: 9
v_gene: TRBV29-1
j_gene: TRBJ1-2
CDR3aa: SVNGVNGYT

len: 11
v_gene: TRBV29-1
j_gene: TRBJ2-1
CDR3aa: SAGGSSYNEQF